The rows below give T cell receptor beta chains drawn from one sample of a study of OX40 agonist ivuxolimab in advanced cancers. Data came from immunoSEQ multiplex PCR; TCRdb stores just in-frame clones and leaves some out. The sample lists around 69,000 clones, around 86% occurring once. Sequences were derived from CD4+ or CD8+ T cells sorted from blood, sampled in a trial of the OX40 agonist ivuxolimab. These receptors originate from an adult with an advanced solid tumor such as melanoma, head and neck, liver or kidney cancer. The CDR3 runs from the conserved cysteine through the conserved F or W. A D gene is named only where the DNA matches it firmly. A row's size may be missing; if present it is once, few, many or a size class.

v_gene: TRBV7-2; abundance: -; d_gene: -; j_gene: TRBJ1-2; CDR3nt: TGTGCCAGCAGCTTAGCACCGACACAGACAGAGAGCTATGGCTACACCTTC; CDR3aa: CASSLAPTQTESYGYTF
v_gene: TRBV4-1; abundance: few; d_gene: -; j_gene: TRBJ1-6; CDR3nt: TGCGCCAGCAGCCAAGATTCCGGGGGGAGACCCCTCCACTTT; CDR3aa: CASSQDSGGRPLHF
v_gene: TRBV4-1; abundance: -; d_gene: -; j_gene: TRBJ2-5; CDR3nt: TGCGCCAGCAGCCAAGGGAGGGGCGGACAAGAGACCCAGTACTTC; CDR3aa: CASSQGRGGQETQYF
v_gene: TRBV6-1; abundance: -; d_gene: -; j_gene: TRBJ1-3; CDR3nt: TGTGCCAGCTCGGTCGCTGCCTCTGGAAACACCATATATTTT; CDR3aa: CASSVAASGNTIYF
v_gene: TRBV11-2; abundance: -; d_gene: -; j_gene: TRBJ2-2; CDR3nt: TGTGCCAGCAGCCAATTGACAGGGGAGCTGTTTTTT; CDR3aa: CASSQLTGELFF
v_gene: TRBV18; abundance: -; d_gene: -; j_gene: TRBJ2-1; CDR3nt: TGTGCCAGCTCACCACCCTTCCAGGGGGGGTACAATGAGCAGTTCTTC; CDR3aa: CASSPPFQGGYNEQFF
v_gene: TRBV6-5; abundance: -; d_gene: -; j_gene: TRBJ2-2; CDR3nt: TGTGCCAGCAGGGGCAGCGGGGAGCTGTTTTTT; CDR3aa: CASRGSGELFF
v_gene: TRBV27; abundance: -; d_gene: TRBD1; j_gene: TRBJ2-1; CDR3nt: TGTGCCAGCAGTCCAATCTCAGGGGGCCATGAGCAGTTCTTC; CDR3aa: CASSPISGGHEQFF
v_gene: TRBV11-2; abundance: -; d_gene: TRBD1; j_gene: TRBJ1-5; CDR3nt: TGTGCCAGCAGCTCGACAGGGGGTAGCAATCAGCCCCAGCATTTT; CDR3aa: CASSSTGGSNQPQHF
v_gene: TRBV6-6; abundance: -; d_gene: -; j_gene: TRBJ2-5; CDR3nt: TGTGCCAGCAGTTACTCGGAGGGGACCCAGTACTTC; CDR3aa: CASSYSEGTQYF
v_gene: TRBV19; abundance: few; d_gene: -; j_gene: TRBJ2-5; CDR3nt: TGTGCCAGTAGCCAGGGGTCCGAGACCCAGTACTTC; CDR3aa: CASSQGSETQYF
v_gene: TRBV15; abundance: -; d_gene: -; j_gene: TRBJ2-1; CDR3nt: TGTGCCACCAGCAGAGATGGGGCAGGGCCCTACAATGAGCAGTTCTTC; CDR3aa: CATSRDGAGPYNEQFF
v_gene: TRBV5-1; abundance: -; d_gene: -; j_gene: TRBJ1-1; CDR3nt: TGCGCCAGCAGCCAGTGGACAGATATGGACACTGAAGCTTTCTTT; CDR3aa: CASSQWTDMDTEAFF
v_gene: TRBV7-9; abundance: -; d_gene: TRBD1; j_gene: TRBJ1-1; CDR3nt: TGTGCCAGCAGCCCGGGACAGGGGGCTTGGAACACTGAAGCTTTCTTT; CDR3aa: CASSPGQGAWNTEAFF
v_gene: TRBV18; abundance: -; d_gene: TRBD1; j_gene: TRBJ1-5; CDR3nt: TGTGCCAGCTCACCACCGACGGACAGGGGAGTTCAGCCCCAGCATTTT; CDR3aa: CASSPPTDRGVQPQHF
v_gene: TRBV7-9; abundance: -; d_gene: TRBD2; j_gene: TRBJ2-3; CDR3nt: TGTGCCAGCAGCAGGGCTAGCGGGGGGACAGATACGCAGTATTTT; CDR3aa: CASSRASGGTDTQYF
v_gene: TRBV15; abundance: -; d_gene: -; j_gene: TRBJ2-5; CDR3nt: TGTGCCACCAGCCCAGGGGGGAGGAAATTCCAAGAGACCCAGTACTTC; CDR3aa: CATSPGGRKFQETQYF
v_gene: TRBV5-4; abundance: -; d_gene: -; j_gene: TRBJ1-6; CDR3nt: TGTGCCAGCAGCTTACAGCAGGGTTCACCCCTCCACTTT; CDR3aa: CASSLQQGSPLHF
v_gene: TRBV18; abundance: -; d_gene: -; j_gene: TRBJ2-5; CDR3nt: TGTGCCAGCTCACCGGGGAACAGGGAGGAGAGAGAGACCCAGTACTTC; CDR3aa: CASSPGNREERETQYF
v_gene: TRBV7-9; abundance: -; d_gene: -; j_gene: TRBJ1-5; CDR3nt: TGTGCCAGCAGCTTTTTCGATCAGCCCCAGCATTTT; CDR3aa: CASSFFDQPQHF
v_gene: TRBV5-8; abundance: -; d_gene: -; j_gene: TRBJ1-5; CDR3nt: TGTGCCAGCAGCCGAGAGGTTGGGGGGAGCAATCAGCCCCAGCATTTT; CDR3aa: CASSREVGGSNQPQHF
v_gene: TRBV21-1; abundance: -; d_gene: -; j_gene: TRBJ2-5; CDR3nt: TGTGCCAGCAGCAAAGGTTCGGGGGGTCGGGAGACCCAGTACTTC; CDR3aa: CASSKGSGGRETQYF
v_gene: TRBV9; abundance: -; d_gene: -; j_gene: TRBJ2-1; CDR3nt: TGTGCCAGCAGCGTAGAAGGGCAGGGGATATACAATGAGCAGTTCTTC; CDR3aa: CASSVEGQGIYNEQFF
v_gene: TRBV7-2; abundance: few; d_gene: -; j_gene: TRBJ2-1; CDR3nt: TGTGCCAGCAGCCCCCGCTCAGGTGGCGGGGCATCCTACAATGAGCAGTTCTTC; CDR3aa: CASSPRSGGGASYNEQFF
v_gene: TRBV7-7; abundance: -; d_gene: -; j_gene: TRBJ2-1; CDR3nt: TGTGCCAGCAGCCAAGATAACTTTCCGGGAAATGAGCAGTTCTTC; CDR3aa: CASSQDNFPGNEQFF
v_gene: TRBV7-2; abundance: -; d_gene: -; j_gene: TRBJ2-6; CDR3nt: TGTGCCAGCAGCTTCGGTGGAGGGGCTGGGGCCAACGTCCTGACTTTC; CDR3aa: CASSFGGGAGANVLTF
v_gene: TRBV4-2; abundance: -; d_gene: -; j_gene: TRBJ1-3; CDR3nt: TGTGCCAGCAGCCTAGGGATTACGGGAAACACCATATATTTT; CDR3aa: CASSLGITGNTIYF
v_gene: TRBV11-3; abundance: few; d_gene: -; j_gene: TRBJ2-7; CDR3nt: TGTGCCAGCAGCCAAGACAGATACGAGCAGTACTTC; CDR3aa: CASSQDRYEQYF
v_gene: TRBV5-1; abundance: -; d_gene: -; j_gene: TRBJ1-5; CDR3nt: TGCGCCAGCAGCTCTGGGGAAGGCAATCAGCCCCAGCATTTT; CDR3aa: CASSSGEGNQPQHF
v_gene: TRBV27; abundance: -; d_gene: TRBD1; j_gene: TRBJ1-6; CDR3nt: TGTGCCAGCAGTTTGACAGGGGGCGGGAAGTGGTATAATTCACCCCTCCACTTT; CDR3aa: CASSLTGGGKWYNSPLHF
v_gene: TRBV29-1; abundance: few; d_gene: -; j_gene: TRBJ1-1; CDR3nt: TGCAGCGTTGAGGCAGGGAGGACTGAAGCTTTCTTT; CDR3aa: CSVEAGRTEAFF
v_gene: TRBV20-1; abundance: -; d_gene: -; j_gene: TRBJ2-5; CDR3nt: TGCAGTGTCCAGAGTGAGACCCAGTACTTC; CDR3aa: CSVQSETQYF
v_gene: TRBV6-5; abundance: -; d_gene: TRBD1; j_gene: TRBJ1-1; CDR3nt: TGTGCCAGCAGTTGGGACAGTCGATTTCGAACTGAAGCTTTCTTT; CDR3aa: CASSWDSRFRTEAFF
v_gene: TRBV9; abundance: once; d_gene: -; j_gene: TRBJ2-1; CDR3nt: TGTGCCAGCAGCGTTGGGGCGGGGTCCTACAATGAGCAGTTCTTC; CDR3aa: CASSVGAGSYNEQFF
v_gene: TRBV7-2; abundance: -; d_gene: TRBD2; j_gene: TRBJ2-1; CDR3nt: TGTGCCAGCAGCCCCAGACTAGCTGCCAACAATGAGCAGTTCTTC; CDR3aa: CASSPRLAANNEQFF
v_gene: TRBV2; abundance: -; d_gene: -; j_gene: TRBJ1-4; CDR3nt: TGTGCCAGCGGGCCGCTAGGCGAAAAACTGTTTTTT; CDR3aa: CASGPLGEKLFF
v_gene: TRBV7-2; abundance: once; d_gene: -; j_gene: TRBJ1-1; CDR3nt: TGTGCCAGCAGCCCAGGGCAGGACACTGAAGCTTTCTTT; CDR3aa: CASSPGQDTEAFF
v_gene: TRBV6-5; abundance: -; d_gene: -; j_gene: TRBJ1-6; CDR3nt: TGTGCCAGCAGTTACTCTGCTGGTTATAATAATTCACCCCTCCACTTT; CDR3aa: CASSYSAGYNNSPLHF
v_gene: TRBV6-6; abundance: -; d_gene: -; j_gene: TRBJ2-5; CDR3nt: TGTGCCAGCAGTTACAGCGGGCAAGAGACCCAGTACTTC; CDR3aa: CASSYSGQETQYF
v_gene: TRBV2; abundance: -; d_gene: -; j_gene: TRBJ2-3; CDR3nt: TGTGCCAGCAGCGTATTAACAGGGAGCACAGATACGCAGTATTTT; CDR3aa: CASSVLTGSTDTQYF
v_gene: TRBV7-8; abundance: -; d_gene: TRBD1; j_gene: TRBJ2-3; CDR3nt: TGTGCCAGCAGCTTCGACAGGGCCCCGGGTAGCACAGATACGCAGTATTTT; CDR3aa: CASSFDRAPGSTDTQYF
v_gene: TRBV9; abundance: -; d_gene: -; j_gene: TRBJ1-4; CDR3nt: TGTGCCAGCAGCGTAGGTCTCACCCAGGGGAGAGGTGAAAAACTGTTTTTT; CDR3aa: CASSVGLTQGRGEKLFF
v_gene: TRBV5-1; abundance: -; d_gene: TRBD2; j_gene: TRBJ2-4; CDR3nt: TGCGCCAGCCGGGCGGCGGGGGGGGACATTCAGTACTTC; CDR3aa: CASRAAGGDIQYF
v_gene: TRBV19; abundance: once; d_gene: -; j_gene: TRBJ1-1; CDR3nt: TGTGCCAGTAATCCCCACGCCACCCAAGGAGAAGCTTTCTTT; CDR3aa: CASNPHATQGEAFF
v_gene: TRBV7-6; abundance: -; d_gene: TRBD2; j_gene: TRBJ2-5; CDR3nt: TGTGCCAGCATTGGCGGGGGAAAGACCCAGTACTTC; CDR3aa: CASIGGGKTQYF
v_gene: TRBV18; abundance: -; d_gene: -; j_gene: TRBJ2-5; CDR3nt: TGTGCCAGCTCACCGGCCAGGGCAGAAGAGACCCAGTACTTC; CDR3aa: CASSPARAEETQYF
v_gene: TRBV5-1; abundance: once; d_gene: -; j_gene: TRBJ2-5; CDR3nt: TGCGCCAGCAGCTTGGGGGTGCAGCAAGAGACCCAGTACTTC; CDR3aa: CASSLGVQQETQYF
v_gene: TRBV27; abundance: -; d_gene: -; j_gene: TRBJ2-5; CDR3nt: TGTGCCAGCAGTAGCCCGGCTGAAGAGACCCAGTACTTC; CDR3aa: CASSSPAEETQYF
v_gene: TRBV7-2; abundance: -; d_gene: TRBD1; j_gene: TRBJ1-5; CDR3nt: TGTGCCAGCAGCTTAGCGGAACAGGGGACTCAGCCCCAGCATTTT; CDR3aa: CASSLAEQGTQPQHF
v_gene: TRBV5-5; abundance: -; d_gene: TRBD1; j_gene: TRBJ2-1; CDR3nt: TGTGCCAGCAGCTCTGGGCTGCAGGGGGCAAGTGACTTCTACAATGAGCAGTTCTTC; CDR3aa: CASSSGLQGASDFYNEQFF
v_gene: TRBV16; abundance: few; d_gene: -; j_gene: TRBJ1-3; CDR3nt: TGTGCCAGCAGCCCTTTTCAGGGAGCCTCTGGAAACACCATATATTTT; CDR3aa: CASSPFQGASGNTIYF
v_gene: TRBV4-3; abundance: -; d_gene: -; j_gene: TRBJ2-2; CDR3nt: TGCGCCAGCAGCCAAGAGTGGGGGCCGGGAGGCGGACCCGGGGAGCTGTTTTTT; CDR3aa: CASSQEWGPGGGPGELFF
v_gene: TRBV29-1; abundance: -; d_gene: -; j_gene: TRBJ2-1; CDR3nt: TGCAGCGTTGAAGGGGGGGTGAGCTCCTACAATGAGCAGTTCTTC; CDR3aa: CSVEGGVSSYNEQFF